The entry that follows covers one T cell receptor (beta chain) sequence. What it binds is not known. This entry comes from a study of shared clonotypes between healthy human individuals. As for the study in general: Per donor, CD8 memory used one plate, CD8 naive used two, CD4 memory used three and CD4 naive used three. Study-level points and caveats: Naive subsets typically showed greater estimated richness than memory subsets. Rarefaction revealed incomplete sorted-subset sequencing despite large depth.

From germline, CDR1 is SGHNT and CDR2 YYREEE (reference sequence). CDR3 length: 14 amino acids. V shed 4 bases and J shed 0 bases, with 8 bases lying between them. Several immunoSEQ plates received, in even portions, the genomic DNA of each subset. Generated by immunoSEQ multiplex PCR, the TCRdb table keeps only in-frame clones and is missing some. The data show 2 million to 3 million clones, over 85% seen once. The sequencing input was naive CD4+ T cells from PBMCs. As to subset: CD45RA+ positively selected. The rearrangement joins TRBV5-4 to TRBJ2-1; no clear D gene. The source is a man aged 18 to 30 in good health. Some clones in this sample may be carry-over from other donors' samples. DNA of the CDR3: TGTGCCAGCAGCCCTAGTCACTCCTACAATGAGCAGTTCTTC. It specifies CASSPSHSYNEQFF.